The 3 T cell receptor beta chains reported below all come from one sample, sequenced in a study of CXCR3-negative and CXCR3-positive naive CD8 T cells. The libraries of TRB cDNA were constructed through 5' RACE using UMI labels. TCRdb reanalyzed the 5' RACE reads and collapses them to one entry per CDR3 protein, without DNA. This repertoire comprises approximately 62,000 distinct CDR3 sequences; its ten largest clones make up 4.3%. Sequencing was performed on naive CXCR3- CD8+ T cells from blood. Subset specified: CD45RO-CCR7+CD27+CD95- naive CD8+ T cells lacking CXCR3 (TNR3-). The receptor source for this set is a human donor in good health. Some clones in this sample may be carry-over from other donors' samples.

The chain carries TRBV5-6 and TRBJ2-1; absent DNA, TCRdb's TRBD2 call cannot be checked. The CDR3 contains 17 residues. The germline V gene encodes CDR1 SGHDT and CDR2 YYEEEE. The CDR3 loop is CASSPVRLAGFDNEQFF.

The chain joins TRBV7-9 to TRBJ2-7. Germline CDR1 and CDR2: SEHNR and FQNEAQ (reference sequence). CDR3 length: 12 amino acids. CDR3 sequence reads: CASSSLQREQYF.

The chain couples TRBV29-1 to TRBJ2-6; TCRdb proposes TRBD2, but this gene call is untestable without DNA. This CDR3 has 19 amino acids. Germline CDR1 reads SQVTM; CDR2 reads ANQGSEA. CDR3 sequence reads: CSVEDWRATGRSGANVLTF.